Shown below are 10 T cell receptor beta chains from a single sample sequenced in a study of T cell repertoires in cytomegalovirus infection. TCRdb itself ran the reads through MiXCR, one entry per CDR3 protein. The sample lists more than 250,000 distinct CDR3 sequences; around a quarter were seen once. These receptors are not linked to any known antigen. Specimen: cultured PBMCs, collected from culture after CMV antigen stimulation. The receptor source for this set is a human donor in good health (CMV status not recorded). Some clones in this sample may be carry-over from other donors' samples.

Only a few counts were recorded for this clonotype. The chain links TRBV6-1 to TRBJ2-1; D not resolved. The germline V gene has CDR1 MNHNS and CDR2 SASEGT. The V end lost 5 bases, the J end lost 5 bases, and 7 bases lay between the germline ends. The CDR3 spans 12 residues. CDR3 sequence (DNA): TGTGCCAGCAGTCACAGTAACAATGAGCAGTTCTTC. Protein: CASSHSNNEQFF.

This clonotype was seen a handful of times. The rearrangement joins TRBV19 to TRBJ1-1, with D hard to call. Germline assignment: CDR1 LNHDA and CDR2 SQIVND (reference sequence). The CDR3 extends over 11 amino acids. Trimming cost V 8 bases and J 1 base, with 5 bases left between them. In DNA, the CDR3 is TGTGCCAGTGAATGGAACACTGAAGCTTTCTTT. This codes for CASEWNTEAFF.

This clonotype was detected ten times or more. The gene calls are TRBV7-2 and TRBJ2-5; maybe TRBD1 (6 bases). CDR3 length equals 16 residues. The V end lost 4 bases, the J end lost 9 bases, and 24 bases lay between the germline ends. The germline gives CDR1 SGHTA, CDR2 FQGNSA. The CDR3 bases are TGTGCCAGCAGCTCCACCTTCGGACAGATCCCTGGGGCCCAGTACTTC. It specifies CASSSTFGQIPGAQYF.

The J gene is TRBJ2-7, the V gene TRBV7-4; the D gene is possibly TRBD1 (5 bases). The germline gives CDR1 SGHVT, CDR2 SQSDAQ. The CDR3 contains 14 residues. The V gene lost 1 base and the J gene lost 2 bases, with 9 bases spanning the gap. The CDR3 protein is CASSLGGGPYEQYF. The CDR3 DNA reads as TGTGCCAGCAGCTTAGGGGGCGGACCCTACGAGCAGTACTTC.

This clonotype was detected once. The J gene is TRBJ1-1, the V gene TRBV20-1; D is undetermined. The germline gives CDR1 DFQATT, CDR2 SNEGSKA (reference sequence). This CDR3 comprises 13 residues. V was clipped by 6 bases and J by 1 base, with 12 bases between them. The CDR3 nucleotides read TGCAGTGCCCCTGTCCTGGAGAACACTGAAGCTTTCTTT. Its translation is CSAPVLENTEAFF.

The chain is built from TRBV19 and TRBJ2-5; possibly TRBD2 for D (6 bases). There are 15 residues in the CDR3. The V end lost 6 bases, the J end lost 2 bases, and 16 bases lay between the germline ends. The V gene's germline CDR1 is LNHDA and CDR2 SQIVND (reference sequence). CDR3 sequence reads: CASRGGSLGQETQYF. CDR3 nucleotide sequence: TGTGCCAGTAGGGGGGGATCTCTAGGGCAAGAGACCCAGTACTTC.

This chain connects TRBV24-1 to TRBJ2-5; 7 nucleotides line up with TRBD2. The V gene end was trimmed by 5 bases and the J gene end by 2 bases; junction bases not matched to a gene: 7. The CDR3 runs 15 residues. Germline V gives CDR1 KGHDR, CDR2 SFDVKD. The CDR3 is CATSGGPGGQETQYF. CDR3 sequence (DNA): TGTGCCACCAGTGGGGGACCGGGAGGACAAGAGACCCAGTACTTC.

The rearrangement uses TRBV20-1 and TRBJ1-5; 9 bases are a match to TRBD1. The CDR3 has 14 amino acids. Unmatched junction bases numbered 3, after V lost 4 bases and J lost 2 bases. Germline V gene data show CDR1 as DFQATT and CDR2 as SNEGSKA (reference sequence). CDR3 in amino acids: CSAKQGAGNQPQHF. The CDR3 nucleotides are TGCAGTGCTAAACAGGGGGCCGGCAATCAGCCCCAGCATTTT.

This chain uses TRBV4-1 with TRBJ1-5; tentative D call: TRBD1 (6 bases). CDR3 length: 16 amino acids. Germline V lookup: CDR1 MGHRA, CDR2 YSYEKL. Trimming left V 2 bases short and J 0 bases short, with 11 bases between. CDR3 sequence: CASSQLDRFSNQPQHF. The CDR3 nucleotides read TGCGCCAGCAGCCAATTGGACAGATTTAGCAATCAGCCCCAGCATTTT.

This clonotype is medium-sized by share. The chain joins TRBV7-2 to TRBJ1-1; D might be TRBD1 (5 bases). The germline V gene has CDR1 SGHTA and CDR2 FQGNSA. V lost 4 bases, J lost 4 bases, and 13 bases lay in between. The CDR3 runs 14 residues. CDR3 bases: TGTGCCAGCAGCTCGGGACGGGAGTTCACTGAAGCTTTCTTT. This encodes CASSSGREFTEAFF.